These 12 T cell receptor beta chains came from one sample sequenced in a study of Graves' ophthalmopathy and Graves' hyperthyroidism (dated by TCRdb to the late 2010s). TCRdb lists the instrument as Illumina HiSeq 2000. For repertoire sequencing, TCR beta CDR3 regions were amplified from RNA transcripts. The first round of RT-PCR was done with HTBI primers and the Qiagen OneStep RT-PCR kit, and was followed by a second round of multiplex PCR, then size selection and purification. TCRdb itself trimmed the public reads at Q25 with fastp, ran MiXCR and retained productive beta chains. Identical CDR3 proteins give one entry, which carries the most common genes and DNA. The sample yields approximately 210,000 distinct CDR3 sequences; under 30% were counted once. The top ten constitute about 9.1% of the sample. The material sequenced was peripheral blood. The receptors were gathered from a man aged 50-60 years with Graves' ophthalmopathy. Donor details come from another sample of the same person, matched by shared clones.

The rearrangement uses TRBV6-2 or TRBV6-3 and TRBJ2-2; TRBD1 is a possible D gene (6 bases). The CDR3 is 15 residues long. Looked up from germline, CDR1 is MNHEY and CDR2 is SVGEGT. The V gene lost 6 bases and the J gene lost 1 base, with 12 bases spanning the gap. The CDR3, as DNA: TGTGCCAGCAGACTGGACAGCCAGAACACCGGGGAGCTGTTTTTT. It codes for CASRLDSQNTGELFF.

The chain joins TRBV6-1 to TRBJ2-2; D gene uncertain. CDR1 and CDR2 from the germline V gene are MNHNS and SASEGT. Trimming stripped 1 base from V and 4 bases from J, with 7 bases between. The CDR3 totals 14 residues. The CDR3 DNA is TGTGCCAGCAGTGAAGGACTTGGCACCGGGGAGCTGTTTTTT. Amino acids: CASSEGLGTGELFF.

This chain connects TRBV27 to TRBJ2-7, with a weak D call TRBD2 (6 bases). Trimming took off 6 bases at V and 5 bases at J, with 17 bases between the two ends. Germline CDR1 is MNHEY and CDR2 is SMNVEV (reference sequence). This CDR3 region has 14 residues. The CDR3 region has the DNA TGTGCCAGCAGGGTAGCGGTGGGGTCGGACGAGCAGTACTTC. Translation gives CASRVAVGSDEQYF.

This clonotype showed up just once. This chain links TRBV15 with TRBJ1-3, with D uncertain. This CDR3 has 16 amino acids. The V gene's germline CDR1 is LNHNV and CDR2 YYDKDF (reference sequence). V gave up 0 bases and J gave up 7 bases, with 16 bases separating them. Here the CDR3 DNA reads TGTGCCACCAGCAGAGATAGGCAGGAGCCGTGGAACACCATATATTTT. Translated, it gives CATSRDRQEPWNTIYF.

This clonotype appeared many times. This sequence joins TRBV24-1 and TRBJ2-5; 7 bases fit TRBD1. Germline-derived CDR1 and CDR2 are KGHDR and SFDVKD. Losses at the gene ends were 4 bases for V and 5 bases for J; bases not matched to a gene: 15. The CDR3 extends over 17 amino acids. CDR3 DNA: TGTGCCACCAGTGACGTTGGGGACAGACCCGAGCCGGAGACCCAGTACTTC. Its translation: CATSDVGDRPEPETQYF.

This clonotype was picked up many times. This chain connects TRBV5-1 to TRBJ2-7, with TRBD1 matching over 7 bases. The V gene's germline CDR1 is SGHRS and CDR2 YFSETQ. V trimming: 4 bases; J trimming: 3 bases; junction bases outside the gene matches: 4. There are 13 residues in the CDR3. The CDR3 here is CASSPDRSYEQYF. DNA of the CDR3: TGCGCCAGCAGCCCGGACAGGAGCTACGAGCAGTACTTC.

This clonotype was counted many times. The V call is TRBV4-1, the J call TRBJ2-7; D not certain. Germline loops: CDR1 MGHRA, CDR2 YSYEKL. The CDR3 is 16 residues long. V was trimmed by 1 base and J by 7 bases, leaving 20 bases between them. In DNA, the CDR3 is TGCGCCAGCAGCCAAGTTTATTCGGGCCCCTTGAGTGAGCAGTACTTC. This sequence encodes CASSQVYSGPLSEQYF.

This clonotype was detected ten times or more. V and J are TRBV6-2 or TRBV6-3 and TRBJ2-5; 7 nucleotides match TRBD2. With 6 bases clipped from V and 1 base from J, the junction kept 11 bases outside the gene matches. The V gene's germline CDR1 is MNHEY and CDR2 SVGEGT. CDR3 size: 16 residues. CDR3: CASSILAELLQETQYF. CDR3 nucleotides: TGTGCCAGCAGCATCCTAGCGGAGCTCCTCCAAGAGACCCAGTACTTC.

In this sample, this clonotype turned up many times. The rearrangement links TRBV5-1 to TRBJ2-5; 14 bases are a match to TRBD2. The CDR3 extends over 16 amino acids. CDR1 is SGHRS, CDR2 YFSETQ, per germline. V was pared by 4 bases and J by 5 bases, with 7 bases of the junction left unmatched. CDR3 residues: CASSDGTSGSGETQYF. The CDR3 DNA sequence: TGCGCCAGCAGCGACGGGACTAGCGGGAGTGGGGAGACCCAGTACTTC.

This clonotype was seen at least ten times. The V call is TRBV29-1, the J call TRBJ1-5; 9 nucleotides agree with TRBD1. Looked up from germline, CDR1 is SQVTM and CDR2 is ANQGSEA. This CDR3 spans 14 amino acids. The V gene end was trimmed by 7 bases and the J gene end by 2 bases; junction bases not matched to a gene: 6. The CDR3 protein is CSALTGGGNQPQHF. CDR3 nucleotide sequence: TGCAGCGCTCTGACAGGGGGAGGCAATCAGCCCCAGCATTTT.

This clonotype has ten or more counts. The chain recombines TRBV7-2 with TRBJ2-5, with TRBD2 as a possible D gene (5 bases). With 3 bases removed from V and 4 bases from J, the gap between germline ends came to 9 bases. Germline CDR1 is SGHTA and CDR2 is FQGNSA. The CDR3 covers 13 residues. The CDR3 coding sequence is TGTGCCAGCAGCTTCAGCCTAGCAGAGACCCAGTACTTC. This sequence encodes CASSFSLAETQYF.

The chain recombines TRBV29-1 with TRBJ1-1; D gene unclear. The CDR3 totals 14 residues. With 3 bases removed from V and 0 bases from J, the gap between germline ends came to 11 bases. Germline values: CDR1 SQVTM, CDR2 ANQGSEA. CDR3 coding DNA: TGCAGCGTTGAGGGGAGGGCGATGAACACTGAAGCTTTCTTT. It is translated as CSVEGRAMNTEAFF.